Below, 19 T cell receptor beta chains from the same sample are listed, as sequenced in a study of blood T cell repertoires in COVID-19. The table came from immunoSEQ multiplex PCR; TCRdb's copy has only in-frame clones and leaves some out. The sample yields 200,000 to 300,000 clones, over 80% seen once. The sequenced sample was peripheral blood. Receptors originate from a human donor in a cohort sampled during active COVID-19.

This chain connects TRBV15 to TRBJ2-1; D not resolved. Trimming removed 3 bases from V and 0 bases from J, with 9 bases in between. The CDR3 totals 15 residues. Germline V gives CDR1 LNHNV, CDR2 YYDKDF (reference sequence). The CDR3 coding sequence is TGTGCCACCAGCAGGGAGAGGAGCTCCTACAATGAGCAGTTCTTC. Translation: CATSRERSSYNEQFF.

The chain employs TRBV11-2 and TRBJ2-1, with 8 bases identical to TRBD2. J gave up 3 bases and V 1 base, and 5 bases lay outside the gene matches. The CDR3 runs 16 residues. The germline CDR1 and CDR2 sequences are SGHAT and FQNNGV. The CDR3 region is CASSLVSGTSYNEQFF. The CDR3 DNA reads as TGTGCCAGCAGCTTAGTATCTGGGACTAGCTACAATGAGCAGTTCTTC.

J is TRBJ1-1 and V is TRBV28; possibly TRBD1 for D (5 bases). Germline CDR1 is MDHEN and CDR2 is SYDVKM. With 10 bases removed from V and 6 bases from J, the gap between germline ends came to 9 bases. The CDR3 is made up of 10 amino acids. The CDR3 loop reads CAIRGAEAFF. As DNA, the CDR3 is TGTGCCATCCGGGGGGCTGAAGCTTTCTTT.

This clone was picked up one time. Here the CDR3 DNA reads TGTGCCAGCAGCACGGCCAGGGCGACCACAGATACGCAGTATTTT. This encodes CASSTARATTDTQYF. This chain joins TRBV7-9 and TRBJ2-3; D is perhaps TRBD1 (5 bases). Trimming shortened V by 5 bases and J by 2 bases, and 14 bases separated the two germline ends. This CDR3 comprises 15 residues. Germline-derived CDR1 and CDR2 are SEHNR and FQNEAQ (reference sequence).

This rearrangement joins TRBV10-3 to TRBJ2-1; 9 bases line up with TRBD1. Per the germline V gene, CDR1 is ENHRY and CDR2 is SYGVKD. J gave up 4 bases and V 8 bases, and 3 bases lay outside the gene matches. There are 13 residues in the CDR3. The CDR3 DNA reads TGTGCCATCCGGGACAGGGATTACAATGAGCAGTTCTTC. The encoded protein is CAIRDRDYNEQFF.

This chain links TRBV30 with TRBJ1-1; D is uncertain. CDR1 is GTSNPN and CDR2 is SVGIG in the germline V gene (reference sequence). The ends were cut back, 2 bases at V and 1 base at J, with 11 bases in the middle. The CDR3 runs 14 residues. The CDR3 loop is CAWSPGLRNTEAFF. In DNA, the CDR3 is TGTGCCTGGAGTCCTGGACTGCGGAACACTGAAGCTTTCTTT.

The chain couples TRBV11-3 to TRBJ2-5; D is uncertain. The CDR3 has 13 amino acids. V was trimmed by 0 bases and J by 6 bases, leaving 8 bases between them. Germline CDR1 and CDR2: SGHNT and YENEEA. The CDR3 spells CASSLDRSKTQYF. CDR3 in DNA: TGTGCCAGCAGCTTAGATCGGTCGAAGACCCAGTACTTC.

The V call is TRBV5-1, the J call TRBJ2-7; D perhaps matches TRBD1 (6 bases). CDR1 and CDR2 (germline): SGHRS, YFSETQ. This CDR3 is built from 11 residues. The germline V and J ends were trimmed by 10 bases and 4 bases, with 12 bases remaining between them. In DNA form, the CDR3 reads TGCGCCTCCAAGGGGGAATACGAGCAGTACTTC. This encodes CASKGEYEQYF.

The V and J genes are TRBV5-1 and TRBJ1-2, with D tentatively TRBD1 (5 bases). CDR3 size: 14 residues. Between the trimmed V and J ends, which lost 4 bases and 4 bases, there was a span of 14 bases. From germline, CDR1 is SGHRS and CDR2 YFSETQ. CDR3 in DNA: TGCGCCAGCAGCCCTGGGCCGACAGTCTATGGCTACACCTTC. This encodes CASSPGPTVYGYTF.

The CDR3 loop is CATSDLTYNEQFF. The CDR3 region has the DNA TGTGCCACCAGTGATCTTACCTACAATGAGCAGTTCTTC. The chain links TRBV24-1 to TRBJ2-1; D not resolved. V lost 3 bases and J lost 2, with 4 bases in between. The germline V gene has CDR1 KGHDR and CDR2 SFDVKD. This CDR3 comprises 13 residues.

V usage is TRBV3-1 (or the pseudogene TRBV3-2) and J usage is TRBJ1-3; a possible D gene is TRBD1 (5 bases). The CDR3 loop spans 17 amino acids. Looked up from germline, CDR1 is LGHDT and CDR2 is YNNKEL (reference sequence). With 1 base removed from V and 0 bases from J, the gap between germline ends came to 13 bases. The CDR3 DNA reads TGTGCCAGCAGCCAAGCTGGAGGGGTATCCTCTGGAAACACCATATATTTT. It codes for CASSQAGGVSSGNTIYF.

This clone was recorded only once. This chain uses TRBV12-3 or TRBV12-4 with TRBJ2-1, with 10 bases identical to TRBD2. The CDR3 totals 12 residues. J was trimmed by 15 bases and V by 5 bases; bases with no gene match: 7. The CDR3 nucleotides read TGTGCCAGCAGTCAGAGCGGGGGGGGATGGTTCTTC. It codes for CASSQSGGGWFF.

The chain has TRBV24-1 and TRBJ2-5; 11 bases fit TRBD2. Germline V gives CDR1 KGHDR, CDR2 SFDVKD. With V trimmed by 5 bases and J by 4 bases, 5 bases remained unmatched. The CDR3 is 15 residues long. The CDR3 DNA reads TGTGCCACCAGTGCTCCTAGCGGGGGGATAGAGACCCAGTACTTC. Translated: CATSAPSGGIETQYF.

The V and J genes are TRBV3-1 (or the pseudogene TRBV3-2) and TRBJ1-6; no clear D. This CDR3 is built from 16 residues. The germline CDR1 and CDR2 sequences are LGHDT and YNNKEL (reference sequence). Trimming took off 1 base at V and 4 bases at J, with 11 bases between the two ends. CDR3 residues: CASSQAHSGYNSPLHF. In DNA, the CDR3 is TGTGCCAGCAGCCAAGCTCACAGCGGATATAATTCACCCCTCCACTTT.

The V and J genes are TRBV5-1 and TRBJ1-1, with a weak D call TRBD1 (5 bases). CDR3 length: 14 residues. Germline values: CDR1 SGHRS, CDR2 YFSETQ. Trimming left V 0 bases short and J 5 bases short, with 11 bases between. CDR3 in DNA: TGCGCCAGCAGCTTGGAATCGCAGGGAACTGAAGCTTTCTTT. Protein product: CASSLESQGTEAFF. Drawing the rest from reference TRBV5-1 and TRBJ1-1, the complete variable domain is KAGVTQTPRYLIKTRGQQVTLSCSPISGHRSVSWYQQTPGQGLQFLFEYFSETQRNKGNFPGRFSGRQFSNSRSEMNVSTLELGDSALYLCASSLESQGTEAFFGQGTRLTVV.

The gene calls are TRBV6-6 and TRBJ1-1, with D possibly TRBD1 on 6 matching bases. The CDR3 is 12 amino acids. Germline V gives CDR1 MNHNY, CDR2 SVGAGI (reference sequence). The germline V and J ends were trimmed by 6 bases and 1 base, with 6 bases remaining between them. This CDR3 reads CASRDRNTEAFF. The CDR3 bases are TGTGCCAGCAGGGACAGGAACACTGAAGCTTTCTTT.

The chain couples TRBV11-3 to TRBJ1-1; the D gene is possibly TRBD1 (5 bases). Germline V lookup: CDR1 SGHNT, CDR2 YENEEA. Trimming left V 2 bases short and J 0 bases short, with 7 bases between. The CDR3 is 14 residues long. CDR3 nucleotide sequence: TGTGCCAGCAGCTTACAGGGTATGAACACTGAAGCTTTCTTT. Translating it yields CASSLQGMNTEAFF.

This clone was seen more than once but under ten times. CDR3 sequence reads: CASSLGRQTNTEAFF. CDR3 DNA sequence: TGTGCCAGCAGCTTGGGCCGACAGACTAACACTGAAGCTTTCTTT. This chain uses TRBV5-5 with TRBJ1-1; D possibly corresponds to TRBD1 (5 bases). Germline loops: CDR1 SGHKS, CDR2 YYEKEE (reference sequence). The V gene lost 0 bases and the J gene lost 2 bases, with 11 bases spanning the gap. The CDR3 length is 15 residues.

The chain has TRBV20-1 and TRBJ1-5, with 7 bases matching TRBD1. The CDR3 is 15 amino acids. Germline-derived CDR1 and CDR2 are DFQATT and SNEGSKA (reference sequence). V lost 3 bases to trimming and J lost 4 bases; unmatched junction nucleotides: 9. The DNA for the CDR3 is TGCAGTGCTAGTGATACAGGGGTTAGAAATCAGCCCCAGCATTTT. Its protein is CSASDTGVRNQPQHF.